This T cell receptor beta chain was identified in a study of T cell responses to AZD1222 COVID-19 vaccine. For this clone: Its antigen remains unidentified.

Some clones are missing from TCRdb's copy, which holds only in-frame ones; the method was immunoSEQ multiplex PCR. The repertoire includes 150,000 to 200,000 clones, approximately 93% of them detected once, and about 3.9% sits in the top ten. In germline, CDR1 is KGHSH, CDR2 LQKENI. The CDR3 is made up of 15 amino acids. Losses at the gene ends were 2 bases for V and 4 bases for J; bases not matched to a gene: 5. Findings of the study overall: Of spike-specific TCRs, nearly half reportedly target regions left unmutated in variants.

The sequence was obtained from an adult in good health. This specimen consisted of peripheral blood, obtained on day 0 of AZD1222 vaccination. V usage is TRBV18 and J usage is TRBJ2-1; 7 bases line up with TRBD2. CDR3 bases: TGTGCCAGCTCACCAGGGGGGGTATCATACAATGAGCAGTTCTTC. It yields the protein CASSPGGVSYNEQFF.